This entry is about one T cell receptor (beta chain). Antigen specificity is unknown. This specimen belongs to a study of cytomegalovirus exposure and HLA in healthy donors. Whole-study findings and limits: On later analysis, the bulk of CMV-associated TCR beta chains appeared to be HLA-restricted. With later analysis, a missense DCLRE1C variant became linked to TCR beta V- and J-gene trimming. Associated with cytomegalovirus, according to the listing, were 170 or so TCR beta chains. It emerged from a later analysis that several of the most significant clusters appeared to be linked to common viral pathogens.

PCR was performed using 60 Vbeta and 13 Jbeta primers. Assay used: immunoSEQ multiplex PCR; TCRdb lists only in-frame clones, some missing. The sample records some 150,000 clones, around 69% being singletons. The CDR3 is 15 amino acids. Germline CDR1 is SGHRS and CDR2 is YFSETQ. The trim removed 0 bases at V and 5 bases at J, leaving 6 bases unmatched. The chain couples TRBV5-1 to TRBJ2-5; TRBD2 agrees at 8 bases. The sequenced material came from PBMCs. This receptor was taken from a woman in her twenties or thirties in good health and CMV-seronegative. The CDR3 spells CASSLVPAGVETQYF. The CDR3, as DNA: TGCGCCAGCAGCTTGGTTCCAGCGGGGGTGGAGACCCAGTACTTC.